This T cell receptor (beta chain) emerged from a study of T cells in Graves' hyperthyroidism and ophthalmopathy. Overall study results and limits: Ophthalmopathy could be told apart from stable hyperthyroidism with a 13 V-J model.

The investigators amplified TCR beta CDR3 regions from RNA transcripts. A first-round RT-PCR of the TCR CDR3 used the HTBI primer set. Each CDR3 protein is one row after TCRdb ran MiXCR on the multiplex PCR reads. The data contain 660,000 or so distinct CDR3 sequences, about 20% of them singletons. The CDR3 runs to 14 residues. Trimming removed 5 bases from V and 2 bases from J, with 10 bases in between. In germline, CDR1 is MNHEY, CDR2 SMNVEV (reference sequence). This clonotype was seen many times. Its target is not known. This chain links TRBV27 with TRBJ1-3, with D possibly TRBD1 on 5 matching bases. The sequencing input was blood. The origin of this receptor is a man aged 25 to 40 with Graves' ophthalmopathy. The CDR3 DNA reads as TGTGCCAGCAGTAGCGCAGGGACTGGAAACACCATATATTTT. Its protein is CASSSAGTGNTIYF.